This TCR beta chain was found in a study of cytomegalovirus exposure and HLA in healthy donors. Study in general: The study's early data release held tens of millions of unique TCRs from HLA-typed donors. The study's findings and limits: Other equally common chains were less clonally expanded than HLA-associated TCR beta chains, a later analysis showed.

In regard to this clone: Its antigen is undetermined.

The study ran its PCR with 60 Vbeta and 13 Jbeta primers. Authors' data handling: Per a later analysis, the number of unique TCR beta chains was roughly 87 million, of which some 9.9 million were shared. TCRdb's copy holds only in-frame clones and misses some; the assay was immunoSEQ multiplex PCR. The V and J calls and clone size are taken from that table; D and trimming were inferred from the DNA. The table records 120,000 to 150,000 clones, almost 80% of them present only once. The CDR3 loop spans 12 amino acids. Per germline, CDR1 SGHVS and CDR2 FQNEAQ. Trimming left V 2 bases short and J 8 bases short, with 9 bases between.

The receptor was derived from a man between 18 and 35 years old in good health and CMV-seronegative. The chain carries TRBV7-8 and TRBJ1-1; D gene ambiguous. The specimen sequenced was PBMCs. The DNA of the CDR3 is TGTGCCAGCAGCTTAAACCCGAGGGAAGCTTTCTTT. This translates into CASSLNPREAFF.